This T cell receptor (beta chain) was sequenced during a study of blood T cell repertoires in COVID-19. Study-wide context: Specimens from acute and convalescent COVID-19 originated in the United States, Italy and Spain. From T cells, B-cell-depleted T cells, or PBMCs came the material, which was cDNA or gDNA.

In the original workflow: Amplified reference gene primers provided the basis for estimating nucleated cell counts. Sequencing used immunoSEQ multiplex PCR; TCRdb keeps in-frame clones, though not all of them. V, J and clone size are taken as reported in that table, and D and trimming were inferred from the DNA itself. The sample consists of about 190,000 clones, about nine tenths of them appearing once. This CDR3 region has 15 residues. Trimming stripped 5 bases from V and 8 bases from J, with 18 bases between. The germline V gene encodes CDR1 LNHDA and CDR2 SQIVND (reference sequence). The V gene is TRBV19, the J gene TRBJ1-4, with a tentative D call TRBD1 (6 bases). The sample consisted of peripheral blood. The clonotype was recovered from a man aged 35 to 55 with acute or convalescent COVID-19. As DNA, the CDR3 is TGTGCCAGTAGTGGTCGAGGGGGTTCTTTGGAAAAACTGTTTTTT. It encodes CASSGRGGSLEKLFF.